This T cell receptor beta chain was documented in a study of blood T cell repertoires in COVID-19. The wider study: Sample material is recorded as cDNA or gDNA derived from T cells, B-cell-depleted T cells, or PBMCs.

The data were produced by immunoSEQ multiplex PCR, yet TCRdb's version contains in-frame clones alone and is incomplete. This table has 150,000 to 200,000 clones, approximately 88% appearing once. Individuals aged roughly 18 to 95 years were recruited from 24 US areas. The recovered donors of Cohort 3 showed two negative PCRs, clearance, or symptom resolution. The CDR3 is 12 amino acids. The germline V gene has CDR1 LNHDA and CDR2 SQIVND (reference sequence). V trimming: 4 bases; J trimming: 8 bases; junction bases outside the gene matches: 4. Source material: PBMCs or T cells enriched from blood (not recorded which). The TCR originated in a woman aged 55-69 years who had recovered from COVID-19. The genes are TRBV19 and TRBJ1-2, with 7 bases aligning to TRBD1. CDR3 residues: CASSTDREGYTF. CDR3 nucleotides: TGTGCCAGTAGTACCGACAGGGAAGGCTACACCTTC.